One sample yielded the 12 T cell receptor beta chains listed below, sequenced in a study of PD-1 blockade in classical Hodgkin lymphoma. Only in-frame clones appear in the TCRdb table, and some are missing; sequencing was by immunoSEQ multiplex PCR. The sample has 750 to 950 clones, approximately 79% seen once. As for time point: cycle 4 day 1 (C4D1), after around six weeks of nivolumab. No patient escaped relapse after autologous stem cell transplantation, and brentuximab vedotin exposure varied. By magnetic negative selection, CD8+ T cells were isolated from the thawed PBMCs. The sequenced sample was CD8+ T cells from blood, obtained before the fourth cycle of nivolumab. The origin of the receptors is a human donor with classical Hodgkin lymphoma.

The chain uses TRBV7-6 and TRBJ2-5, with a tentative D call TRBD2 (6 bases). CDR1 is SGHVS, CDR2 FNYEAQ, per germline. CDR3 length: 14 amino acids. V lost 5 bases and J lost 5, with 15 bases in between. CDR3 protein: CASSRDFRGETQYF. DNA for the CDR3: TGTGCCAGCAGCCGGGACTTCAGAGGGGAGACCCAGTACTTC.

The chain recombines TRBV5-4 with TRBJ1-1, with D hard to call. V dropped 0 bases and J dropped 6 bases, with 15 bases sitting between them. The germline V gene has CDR1 SGHNT and CDR2 YYREEE (reference sequence). This CDR3 region has 15 residues. CDR3: CASSLALGMLAEAFF. CDR3 coding DNA: TGTGCCAGCAGCTTGGCACTGGGGATGCTCGCTGAAGCTTTCTTT.

This chain uses TRBV7-9 with TRBJ2-7; 11 bases align to TRBD2. The V gene end was trimmed by 6 bases and the J gene end by 4 bases; junction bases not matched to a gene: 5. The CDR3 spans 14 residues. Germline V CDR1 and CDR2: SEHNR, FQNEAQ (reference sequence). The CDR3 loop reads CASRSGTSGYEQYF. DNA of the CDR3: TGTGCCAGCAGGTCCGGGACTAGCGGTTACGAGCAGTACTTC.

The chain combines TRBV2 with TRBJ2-7, with 13 bases fitting TRBD2. The CDR3 runs to 16 residues. Germline V lookup: CDR1 SNHLY, CDR2 FYNNEI. The V segment lost 11 bases and the J segment 0 bases; nucleotides outside the gene matches: 10. The CDR3 sequence: CAGSGLAGVHSYEQYF. The CDR3 DNA follows: TGTGCCGGGTCTGGACTAGCGGGGGTGCACTCCTACGAGCAGTACTTC.

Comment on this clone: The same CDR3 is also encoded by other DNA sequences in this sample. The chain recombines TRBV6-5 with TRBJ1-1; no reliable D call. Per the germline V gene, CDR1 is MNHEY and CDR2 is SVGAGI. The ends were cut back, 0 bases at V and 1 base at J, with 6 bases in the middle. The CDR3 length is 14 residues. CDR3 residues: CASSYSGGNTEAFF. CDR3 nucleotides: TGTGCCAGCAGTTACTCGGGTGGGAACACTGAAGCTTTCTTT.

The CDR3 loop reads CASSLSVGNRRYNIQYF. The CDR3 bases are TGTGCCAGCAGTTTATCCGTTGGCAATAGGAGGTACAACATTCAGTACTTC. V usage is TRBV27 and J usage is TRBJ2-4; tentative D call: TRBD2 (5 bases). CDR3 length: 17 amino acids. Germline CDR1 and CDR2: MNHEY and SMNVEV (reference sequence). V lost 0 bases to trimming and J lost 7 bases, with 19 bases between them.

Sample share makes this clone large (0.1 to 1%). The chain has TRBV9 and TRBJ1-2; D is unresolved. This CDR3 comprises 13 residues. V lost 0 bases and J 1 base, leaving 4 bases between the germline ends. The germline CDR1 and CDR2 sequences are SGDLS and YYNGEE. This CDR3 is CASSVEDNYGYTF. DNA for the CDR3: TGTGCCAGCAGCGTAGAGGATAACTATGGCTACACCTTC.

This chain uses TRBV30 with TRBJ1-1, with unresolved D. CDR3 length: 12 amino acids. Trimming shortened V by 0 bases and J by 3 bases, and 5 bases separated the two germline ends. Germline V gene data show CDR1 as GTSNPN and CDR2 as SVGIG (reference sequence). CDR3 sequence reads: CAWSVSHTEAFF. CDR3 sequence (DNA): TGTGCCTGGAGTGTAAGTCACACTGAAGCTTTCTTT. The entire variable domain, with the rest obtained from reference TRBV30 and TRBJ1-1, is as follows: SQTIHQWPATLVQPVGSPLSLECTVEGTSNPNLYWYRQAAGRGLQLLFYSVGIGQISSEVPQNLSASRPQDRQFILSSKKLLLSDSGFYLCAWSVSHTEAFFGQGTRLTVV.

By sample fraction, this clone is hyperexpanded (1% or more). The chain has TRBV10-2 and TRBJ1-1; D is unclear. CDR1 and CDR2 (germline): WSHSY, SAAADI. CDR3 size: 11 residues. Between the trimmed V and J ends, which lost 7 bases and 1 base, there was a span of 4 bases. CDR3 in DNA: TGCGCCAGCACCCAGAACACTGAAGCTTTCTTT. This sequence encodes CASTQNTEAFF.

This clone appeared once. The gene calls are TRBV9 and TRBJ2-7; possibly TRBD1 or TRBD2 for D (5 bases each). Germline loops: CDR1 SGDLS, CDR2 YYNGEE. The CDR3 contains 15 residues. Trimming removed 0 bases from V and 0 bases from J, with 10 bases in between. The CDR3 DNA follows: TGTGCCAGCAGCGTAGACGGGACGGACTCCTACGAGCAGTACTTC. It yields the protein CASSVDGTDSYEQYF. The full variable domain, completed using reference TRBV9 and TRBJ2-7, is DSGVTQTPKHLITATGQRVTLRCSPRSGDLSVYWYQQSLDQGLQFLIQYYNGEERAKGNILERFSAQQFPDLHSELNLSSLELGDSALYFCASSVDGTDSYEQYFGPGTRLTVT.

This clone was detected a few times. The chain couples TRBV12-5 to TRBJ2-7; a weak D match, TRBD1 (5 bases). CDR1 is LGHNT and CDR2 is FRNRAP in the germline V gene. V shed 7 bases and J shed 0 bases, with 7 bases lying between them. The CDR3 sequence is 12 residues long. CDR3 DNA sequence: TGTGCTAGTGCCCAGGGCTCCTACGAGCAGTACTTC. This sequence encodes CASAQGSYEQYF.

This clone appeared once. V is TRBV29-1 and J is TRBJ2-7; TRBD1 might be the D (5 bases). Germline CDR1 SQVTM, CDR2 ANQGSEA. V was pared by 5 bases and J by 2 bases, with 16 bases between. The length of the CDR3 is 14 residues. The CDR3 loop is CSVTPRGAAYEQYF. The CDR3 DNA follows: TGCAGCGTTACCCCCCGTGGGGCAGCCTACGAGCAGTACTTC.